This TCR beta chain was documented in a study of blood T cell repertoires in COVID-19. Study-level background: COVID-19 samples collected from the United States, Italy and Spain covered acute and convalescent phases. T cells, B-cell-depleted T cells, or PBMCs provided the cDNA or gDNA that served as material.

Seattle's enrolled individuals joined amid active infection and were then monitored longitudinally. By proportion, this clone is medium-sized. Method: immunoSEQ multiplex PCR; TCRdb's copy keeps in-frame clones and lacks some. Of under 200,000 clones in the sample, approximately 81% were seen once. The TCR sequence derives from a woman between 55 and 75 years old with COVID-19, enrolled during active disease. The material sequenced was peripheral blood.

The CDR3 DNA reads TGCGCCAGCAGCTTGGGAGTAGCGGGAGCGCTGAAAGAGACCCAGTACTTC. Translated, it gives CASSLGVAGALKETQYF. This chain links TRBV5-1 with TRBJ2-5; 9 positions agree with TRBD2. The CDR3 covers 17 residues. Trimming at V came to 0 bases and at J to 3 bases, leaving 9 bases not matched to a gene. Germline lookup yields CDR1 SGHRS and CDR2 YFSETQ.